This is a list of T cell receptor beta chains from one sample in a study of T cell changes during pregnancy in multiple sclerosis. Generated by immunoSEQ multiplex PCR, the TCRdb table keeps only in-frame clones and is missing some. The sample contains roughly 47,000 clones, roughly nine tenths of which appear only once. The sample in question was CD4+ T cells from peripheral blood mononuclear cells, obtained after pregnancy. Source of these receptors: a female donor with multiple sclerosis, enrolled in a pregnancy study. Both conserved end residues are part of each CDR3. Each record gives: J gene, V gene, clone size, D gene, CDR3 DNA, CDR3 protein. D genes are given only for firm matches. Part of the rows lack a size; the others show once, few, many or a class for expanded clones.

TRBJ2-7 TRBV6-6 - TRBD1 TGTGCCAGCAGTTCCAGACAGGGACCCTACGAGCAGTACTTC CASSSRQGPYEQYF
TRBJ2-3 TRBV5-4 - - TGTGCCAGCAGCCCCCAGGTCTTTCAAGATACGCAGTATTTT CASSPQVFQDTQYF
TRBJ2-1 TRBV6-5 - TRBD2 TGTGCCAGCAGTTCCCCGACTAGCGGATCCTACAATGAGCAGTTCTTC CASSSPTSGSYNEQFF
TRBJ2-7 TRBV20-1 - - TGCAGTGCTGTCCAGTCCTACGAGCAGTACTTC CSAVQSYEQYF
TRBJ2-7 TRBV7-2 few TRBD1 TGTGCCAGCAGCTTAGGAGCAGGGGGCTGGTACGAGCAGTACTTC CASSLGAGGWYEQYF
TRBJ2-7 TRBV10-3 - - TGTGCCATCAGTGATCACAGGAGCTCCTACGAGCAGTACTTC CAISDHRSSYEQYF
TRBJ2-1 TRBV10-2 - - TGCGCCAGCAGTGAGTCGTCAGCGGGTACACCCTACAATGAGCAGTTCTTC CASSESSAGTPYNEQFF
TRBJ1-2 TRBV10-1 - TRBD1 TGCGCCAGCAGTCCAGGGGGGTCGACCTATGGCTACACCTTC CASSPGGSTYGYTF
TRBJ1-1 TRBV7-2 - - TGTGCCAGCAGCTTAATGGTTAGTGGAGCTTTCTTT CASSLMVSGAFF
TRBJ2-7 TRBV5-6 - - TGTGCCAGCAGCTCCGACTCAGAAAGCTCCTACGAGCAGTACTTC CASSSDSESSYEQYF
TRBJ2-1 TRBV7-9 - TRBD2 TGTGCCAGCAGCTTAGGTAGAGGGACTACCTACAATGAGCAGTTCTTC CASSLGRGTTYNEQFF
TRBJ1-1 TRBV27 - - TGTGCCAGCAGCTTATCTTCACCGAGGAACACTGAAGCTTTCTTT CASSLSSPRNTEAFF
TRBJ2-5 TRBV19 - - TGTGCCAGTAGTATAGGGCAGGGTGAGACCCAGTACTTC CASSIGQGETQYF
TRBJ2-1 TRBV10-3 - - TGTGCCATCAGCCGGACTACTATCTTGAACAATGAGCAGTTCTTC CAISRTTILNNEQFF
TRBJ2-7 TRBV28 once - TGTGCCAGCAGTACCCAGTGGGAGCAGTACTTC CASSTQWEQYF
TRBJ2-3 TRBV15 - TRBD2 TGTGCCACCAGCAGCTCACCGGGACTAGCGGGAGTCGATACGCAGTATTTT CATSSSPGLAGVDTQYF
TRBJ2-7 TRBV5-1 - - TGCGCCAGCAGCTGGCGGTACGAGCAGTACTTC CASSWRYEQYF
TRBJ2-7 TRBV29-1 - - TGCAGCGTTGATCGGGGGACCGAGCAGTACTTC CSVDRGTEQYF
TRBJ1-1 TRBV13 - - TGTGCCAGCAGCTTCCAGCGGAACACTGAAGCTTTCTTT CASSFQRNTEAFF
TRBJ2-1 TRBV1 - - TGCACCAGCAGCCGCAGGCTACCCGGTGAGCAGTTCTTC CTSSRRLPGEQFF
TRBJ2-7 TRBV18 once - TGTGCCAGCTCACCCCAGGGGTCATCCTCCTACGAGCAGTACTTC CASSPQGSSSYEQYF
TRBJ2-5 TRBV11-2 - TRBD2 TGTGCCAGCAGCTTTGGCCTAGCGGGTAGAGAGACCCAGTACTTC CASSFGLAGRETQYF
TRBJ1-1 TRBV14 - - TGTGCCAGCAGCCAAGATTACGGGACTGAAGCTTTCTTT CASSQDYGTEAFF
TRBJ1-2 TRBV28 - - TGTGCCAGCAGTTCGGTCGTGGTCTGGGTAGAGGGATATGGCTACACCTTC CASSSVVVWVEGYGYTF
TRBJ1-6 TRBV19 - - TGTGCCAGTAGTAAGATCAAGGGCGGGTCACCCCTCCACTTT CASSKIKGGSPLHF
TRBJ2-7 TRBV25-1 - - TGTGCCAGCAGTGAATATAAGAACAGGGCCAACGAGCAGTACTTC CASSEYKNRANEQYF
TRBJ2-1 TRBV9 - - TGTGCCAGCAGCCCCCGGTCCTACAATGAGCAGTTCTTC CASSPRSYNEQFF
TRBJ2-5 TRBV7-8 - - TGTGCCAGCAGCTTAGTCCGTTTCCAAGAGACCCAGTACTTC CASSLVRFQETQYF
TRBJ2-1 TRBV7-6 - - TGTGCCAGCGAAACCTACAGGGAGAGCTCCTACAATGAGCAGTTCTTC CASETYRESSYNEQFF
TRBJ1-2 TRBV4-1 - TRBD1 TGCGCCAGCAGCCTAGGGACAGGGGGCCAAAACTATGGCTACACCTTC CASSLGTGGQNYGYTF
TRBJ1-2 TRBV21-1 - - TGTGCCAGCAGAAGACAGGCCCGGCGGGACTATGGCTACACCTTC CASRRQARRDYGYTF